This record covers a single T cell receptor beta chain. Its cognate antigen is unknown. The germline V and J ends were trimmed by 2 bases and 7 bases, with 21 bases remaining between them. This CDR3 is built from 17 residues. Germline CDR1 reads MNHNS; CDR2 reads SASEGT. The data stem from a study of Ad26.COV2.S vaccination and SARS-CoV-2 variants. Treatment meaning: roughly 18 received Ad26.COV2.S at low or high dose, single or two shots; roughly five received placebo; per-sample allocation not given. Sampling happened 63 days after the first vaccine or placebo injection. At a Boston site, the person donating was an adult of 18-55 years. An Ad26 vector was used to express Wuhan-strain SARS-CoV-2 spike as the vaccine. General study findings and limits: Vaccine recipients had higher spike-specific TCR breadth than placebo recipients.

Sequenced by immunoSEQ multiplex PCR; TCRdb stores in-frame clones only, minus some. This sample carries some 300,000 clones, around 85% of them seen once, and the ten largest clones take around 2%. The chain couples TRBV6-1 to TRBJ1-5, with a possible D match to TRBD1 (5 bases). The specimen was peripheral blood, collected in a trial of Ad26.COV2.S vaccine versus placebo. The clonotype comes from a person aged 18-60 years who received the Ad26.COV2.S COVID-19 vaccine or a placebo. This CDR3 is CASSEFGLGRADQPQHF. The DNA of the CDR3 is TGTGCCAGCAGTGAATTTGGGTTAGGCAGGGCCGACCAGCCCCAGCATTTT.